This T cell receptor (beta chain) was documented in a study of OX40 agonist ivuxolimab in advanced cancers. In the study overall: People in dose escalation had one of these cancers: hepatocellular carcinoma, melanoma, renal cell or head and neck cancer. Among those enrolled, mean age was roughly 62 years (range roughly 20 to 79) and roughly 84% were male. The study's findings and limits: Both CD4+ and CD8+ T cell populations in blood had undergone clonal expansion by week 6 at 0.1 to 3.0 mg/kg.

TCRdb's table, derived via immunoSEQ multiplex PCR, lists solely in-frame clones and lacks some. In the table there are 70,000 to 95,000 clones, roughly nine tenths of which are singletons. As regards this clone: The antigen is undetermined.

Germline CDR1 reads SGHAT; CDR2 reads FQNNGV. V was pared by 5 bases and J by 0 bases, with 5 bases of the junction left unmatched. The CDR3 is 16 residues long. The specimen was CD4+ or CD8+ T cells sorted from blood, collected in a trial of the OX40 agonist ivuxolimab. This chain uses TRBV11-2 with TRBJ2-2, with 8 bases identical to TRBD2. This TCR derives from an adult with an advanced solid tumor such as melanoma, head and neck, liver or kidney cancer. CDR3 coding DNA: TGTGCCAGCAGCCTCTCGGGGGGGCCGAACACCGGGGAGCTGTTTTTT. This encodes CASSLSGGPNTGELFF.